The present T cell receptor (beta chain) was sequenced within a study of early T cells in non-severe SARS-CoV-2 infection listed by TCRdb under 2021. About the investigation overall: TCR sequencing used bulk RNA from unsorted whole blood, so alpha and beta chains could not be paired. Findings and caveats that apply to the study as a whole: VDJdb matching was skewed toward anti-spike CD8 responses and likely underestimated virus-specific expansions by missing private and CD4 specificities.

CDR1 SGHNT and CDR2 YENEEA are derived from the germline V gene. Taken from cysteine to phenylalanine, the CDR3 has 14 residues. The read is trimmed to its CDR3 DNA, 42 bases read in frame from base 1. Compared with germline, V lacks 5 bases and J lacks 4 bases; bases without a gene match: 4. The receptor library was made with 5' RACE. Sequencing took place on a NextSeq 500. In the TCR library protocol, unique molecular identifiers were attached to individual cDNA molecules to correct for PCR bias and sequencing error. Both TCR alpha and beta chains were sequenced, and tight co-correlation was observed between alpha and beta sequence abundances in each sample. The study's processing was this. V gene, J gene and CDR3 annotation of TCR sequences was performed with Decombinator V4. TCRs were defined as expanded if a significant change between any two time points was detected under a Poisson model with p below 0.0001. TCR abundances were normalised to the total number of TCRs sequenced per sample and expressed as counts per million. MAIT TCRs were defined by TRAV1-2 paired with TRAJ12, TRAJ20 or TRAJ33, and iNKT TCRs by TRAV10 paired with TRAJ18. A search of VDJdb, accessed on 1 November 2021, was run for TCRs annotated to CMV, EBV and SARS-CoV-2, with TCRs annotated for multiple antigens excluded. TCRdb ran its own pipeline on the public reads, namely fastp trimming at Q25 and MiXCR clone calling, and kept in-frame beta chains. Entries are consolidated by CDR3 protein sequence, retaining the most common genes and DNA. These V and J calls derive from TCRdb rather than the authors' analysis. The sample table contains about 80,000 distinct CDR3 sequences; only one count was recorded for about an eighth of them. Together, the top ten hold roughly 2.6% of the sample.

The study was a case-control design nested within a healthcare worker cohort in London, UK, with weekly nasopharyngeal swab PCR tests and blood sampling. Healthcare workers were recruited between 23 and 31 March 2020, during the week of the UK lockdown, and were followed weekly for up to roughly 15 weeks. This clonotype appeared many times. Its antigen is currently not known. Qualities for individual bases were not recorded, and no much larger clone is one base off. The chain couples TRBV11-3 to TRBJ2-5; the central 10 bases match TRBD1. The clonotype originates from an adult who was a healthcare worker with PCR-confirmed SARS-CoV-2 infection or an uninfected control (not recorded which). The sequenced material came from whole blood. Here the CDR3 is given as CASSLGQGIETQYF. The bases are TGTGCCAGCAGCCTGGGACAGGGGATAGAGACCCAGTACTTC.